A single sample gave rise to the 32 T cell receptor beta chains below, sequenced in a study of blood T cell repertoires in COVID-19. Sequenced by immunoSEQ multiplex PCR; TCRdb stores in-frame clones only, minus some. This table holds approximately 120,000 clones, more than 70% found once. The sample taken for sequencing was peripheral blood. All receptors derive from a human donor in a cohort sampled during active COVID-19.

This chain uses TRBV5-1 with TRBJ1-2, with no clear D. The CDR3 length is 13 residues. From germline, CDR1 is SGHRS and CDR2 YFSETQ. Trimming took off 4 bases at V and 8 bases at J, with 15 bases between the two ends. The CDR3 coding sequence is TGCGCCAGCAGCGCGGACGGAGGCAGAGGCTACACCTTC. Amino acids: CASSADGGRGYTF.

This clone is a singleton in its sample. The CDR3 DNA is TGTGCCAGCAGCTTAACATGGACTAGCGGGAGCCCCAATGAGCAGTTCTTC. It is translated as CASSLTWTSGSPNEQFF. This chain connects TRBV7-3 to TRBJ2-1, with 13 bases aligning to TRBD2. Trimming took 0 bases from V and 6 from J; bases not matched to a gene: 5. The CDR3 is 17 residues long. CDR1 and CDR2 from the germline V gene are SGHTA and FQGTGA.

This chain links TRBV7-8 with TRBJ2-1; 7 bases are a match to TRBD2. V dropped 5 bases and J dropped 0; count of bases not matched to a gene: 7. The CDR3 extends over 16 amino acids. Germline CDR1 reads SGHVS; CDR2 reads FQNEAQ. CDR3 nucleotide sequence: TGTGCCAGCAGCCTTCTAGCGGTAAGCTCCTACAATGAGCAGTTCTTC. It yields the protein CASSLLAVSSYNEQFF.

The gene calls are TRBV6-2 or TRBV6-3 and TRBJ1-4, with D unresolved. Between the trimmed V and J ends, which lost 2 bases and 8 bases, there was a span of 15 bases. The germline V gene encodes CDR1 MNHEY and CDR2 SVGEGT. The CDR3 spans 15 residues. CDR3 DNA: TGTGCCAGCAGTTACGACGGGTTCTCCCCCGAAAAACTGTTTTTT. Translated, it gives CASSYDGFSPEKLFF.

The CDR3, as DNA: TGCGCCAGCAGCTTGGATCTATCTAACACTGAAGCTTTCTTT. Protein: CASSLDLSNTEAFF. This rearrangement joins TRBV5-1 to TRBJ1-1; D gene ambiguous. CDR1 is SGHRS, CDR2 YFSETQ, per germline. V shed 0 bases and J shed 2 bases, with 8 bases lying between them. This CDR3 spans 14 amino acids.

This chain connects TRBV30 to TRBJ2-3; D is possibly TRBD1 (5 bases). CDR3 length: 12 amino acids. The V gene lost 2 bases and the J gene lost 9 bases, with 12 bases spanning the gap. Germline values: CDR1 GTSNPN, CDR2 SVGIG (reference sequence). This CDR3 is CAWSITGETQYF. The DNA of the CDR3 is TGTGCCTGGAGTATTACAGGTGAAACGCAGTATTTT.

This clone turned up a few times. The rearrangement uses TRBV28 and TRBJ1-1; 8 bases are shared with TRBD1. This CDR3 spans 15 amino acids. Trimming cost V 5 bases and J 1 base; bases outside gene matches: 6. Looked up from germline, CDR1 is MDHEN and CDR2 is SYDVKM. The CDR3 DNA reads TGTGCCAGCAGTCCCTGGGACAGGAGGAACACTGAAGCTTTCTTT. Translated, it gives CASSPWDRRNTEAFF.

The chain combines TRBV5-8 with TRBJ2-3; D may be TRBD2 (6 bases). This CDR3 has 19 residues. V lost 3 bases and J lost 3, with 26 bases in between. Germline V gene lookup returns CDR1 SGHTS and CDR2 YDEGEE. The CDR3 region has the DNA TGTGCCAGCAGCTCAACCCAGAAAAGACTAGGTCCCCGTACAGATACGCAGTATTTT. Translation: CASSSTQKRLGPRTDTQYF.

This chain joins TRBV19 and TRBJ1-1; a weak D match, TRBD1 (5 bases). Germline CDR1 and CDR2: LNHDA and SQIVND (reference sequence). The V gene lost 5 bases and the J gene lost 0 bases, with 10 bases spanning the gap. CDR3 length equals 14 residues. CDR3 bases: TGTGCCAGTAGTCCCCCGACAGTGAACACTGAAGCTTTCTTT. Translation: CASSPPTVNTEAFF.

The chain carries TRBV7-9 and TRBJ1-2; D is ambiguous. V was shortened by 2 bases and J by 4 bases, with 11 bases between the two germline ends. This CDR3 contains 14 residues. Per germline, CDR1 SEHNR and CDR2 FQNEAQ (reference sequence). The CDR3 loop reads CASSLSLTVYGYTF. DNA of the CDR3: TGTGCCAGCAGCTTAAGTCTAACAGTCTATGGCTACACCTTC.

The table lists this clone with a count of one. This rearrangement joins TRBV3-1 (or the pseudogene TRBV3-2) to TRBJ2-7; 7 positions agree with TRBD2. The V and J ends lost 3 bases and 7 bases, in that order; junction bases with no gene match: 18. Germline CDR1 reads LGHDT; CDR2 reads YNNKEL (reference sequence). This CDR3 region has 17 residues. CDR3 region: CASSQSRAMGLGGEQYF. The DNA for the CDR3 is TGTGCCAGCAGCCAGTCACGGGCGATGGGCCTGGGAGGGGAGCAGTACTTC.

The rearrangement links TRBV3-1 (or the pseudogene TRBV3-2) to TRBJ2-5, with TRBD1 identical over 8 bases. The CDR3 is 15 residues long. Per germline, CDR1 LGHDT and CDR2 YNNKEL (reference sequence). V gave up 3 bases and J gave up 1 base; unmatched junction bases: 4. The CDR3 loop is CASSHLGTGQETQYF. The CDR3 nucleotides read TGTGCCAGCAGCCATTTAGGGACAGGCCAAGAGACCCAGTACTTC.

The chain couples TRBV11-2 to TRBJ2-2, with TRBD1 as a possible D gene (7 bases). There are 14 residues in the CDR3. CDR1 and CDR2 from the germline V gene are SGHAT and FQNNGV. With 5 bases removed from V and 7 bases from J, the gap between germline ends came to 14 bases. The CDR3 sequence is CASSARQGGGELFF. DNA for the CDR3: TGTGCCAGCAGCGCCCGACAGGGAGGCGGGGAGCTGTTTTTT.

This CDR3 is CSGTRTSGITDTQYF. As DNA, the CDR3 is TGCAGCGGGACGAGGACTAGCGGAATCACAGATACGCAGTATTTT. The chain joins TRBV29-1 to TRBJ2-3; 10 positions match TRBD2. This CDR3 region has 15 residues. V dropped 7 bases and J dropped 2; count of bases not matched to a gene: 9. In germline, CDR1 is SQVTM, CDR2 ANQGSEA.

The V and J genes are TRBV2 and TRBJ2-3; D may be TRBD2 (7 bases). The CDR3 has 15 residues. CDR1 and CDR2 from the germline V gene are SNHLY and FYNNEI. With 8 bases removed from V and 1 base from J, the gap between germline ends came to 16 bases. CDR3 sequence: CASGRGGRGTDTQYF. The CDR3 nucleotides are TGTGCCAGCGGGAGGGGGGGGCGCGGCACAGATACGCAGTATTTT.

This chain connects TRBV19 to TRBJ2-1; 13 nucleotides match TRBD2. The germline gives CDR1 LNHDA, CDR2 SQIVND (reference sequence). This CDR3 is 16 amino acids long. V gave up 5 bases and J gave up 7 bases; unmatched junction bases: 8. The CDR3: CASSVGLAGVKNEQFF. The CDR3 DNA reads as TGTGCCAGTAGTGTAGGACTAGCGGGAGTGAAGAATGAGCAGTTCTTC.

The count of this clone is one. The CDR3 region has the DNA TGTGCCAGTAGTTCCGTTTTTGCGGGAGAAGGGTACGAGCAGTACTTC. This gives the protein CASSSVFAGEGYEQYF. The rearrangement links TRBV19 to TRBJ2-7, with 7 bases fitting TRBD2. The V segment lost 5 bases and the J segment 4 bases; nucleotides outside the gene matches: 14. The germline V gene has CDR1 LNHDA and CDR2 SQIVND (reference sequence). The CDR3 is 16 amino acids. Filled out from reference TRBV19 and TRBJ2-7, the complete variable domain reads DGGITQSPKYLFRKEGQNVTLSCEQNLNHDAMYWYRQDPGQGLRLIYYSQIVNDFQKGDIAEGYSVSREKKESFPLTVTSAQKNPTAFYLCASSSVFAGEGYEQYFGPGTRLTVT.

The chain recombines TRBV28 with TRBJ2-7; D unclear. This CDR3 has 12 amino acids. V lost 6 bases and J lost 0, with 6 bases in between. Germline loops: CDR1 MDHEN, CDR2 SYDVKM. The DNA of the CDR3 is TGTGCCAGCAGAGAAGCCTCCTACGAGCAGTACTTC. This codes for CASREASYEQYF.

The chain carries TRBV4-3 and TRBJ1-2; no clear D. V was trimmed by 3 bases and J by 0 bases, leaving 8 bases between them. The CDR3 loop spans 14 amino acids. CDR1 is LGHNA and CDR2 is YSLEER in the germline V gene. CDR3 protein: CASSQRGANYGYTF. DNA of the CDR3: TGCGCCAGCAGCCAGAGAGGAGCTAACTATGGCTACACCTTC.

The genes are TRBV9 and TRBJ2-3, with D uncertain. The CDR3 has 15 amino acids. Germline V gene lookup returns CDR1 SGDLS and CDR2 YYNGEE. V lost 0 bases and J 4 bases, leaving 12 bases between the germline ends. The CDR3 DNA is TGTGCCAGCAGCGTAGGCCCTCAGCTAGCAGATACGCAGTATTTT. It codes for CASSVGPQLADTQYF.

V usage is TRBV5-1 and J usage is TRBJ2-7, with TRBD2 matching over 7 bases. Germline assignment: CDR1 SGHRS and CDR2 YFSETQ. CDR3 length equals 17 residues. J was trimmed by 0 bases and V by 2 bases; bases with no gene match: 11. CDR3 sequence reads: CASSFPREVGRSYEQYF. CDR3 DNA sequence: TGCGCCAGCAGCTTCCCTCGGGAGGTTGGTCGCTCCTACGAGCAGTACTTC.

This chain connects TRBV30 to TRBJ2-3; the match to TRBD2 covers 9 bases. V lost 1 base, J lost 6 bases, and 11 bases stayed unmatched. The CDR3 consists of 16 residues. Germline loops: CDR1 GTSNPN, CDR2 SVGIG (reference sequence). CDR3 residues: CAWSGMTSGVRDTQYF. CDR3 coding DNA: TGTGCCTGGAGTGGGATGACTAGCGGCGTTAGGGATACGCAGTATTTT.

The J gene is TRBJ2-2, the V gene TRBV30, with 7 nucleotides matching TRBD1. Trimming took 5 bases from V and 7 from J; bases not matched to a gene: 4. The CDR3 has 12 residues. CDR1 is GTSNPN, CDR2 SVGIG, per germline (reference sequence). CDR3 loop: CAWADRDGELFF. Here the CDR3 DNA reads TGTGCCTGGGCCGACAGGGACGGGGAGCTGTTTTTT.

This chain links TRBV3-1 (or the pseudogene TRBV3-2) with TRBJ2-1; 12 bases match TRBD2. Germline V lookup: CDR1 LGHDT, CDR2 YNNKEL (reference sequence). CDR3 size: 15 residues. V shed 3 bases, J shed 6 bases, and the junction held 3 bases outside the gene matches. The CDR3 region has the DNA TGTGCCAGCAGCCACAGACTAGCGGGAGTCAATGAGCAGTTCTTC. Amino acids: CASSHRLAGVNEQFF.

This chain joins TRBV11-2 and TRBJ1-3; D is unclear. CDR1 is SGHAT, CDR2 FQNNGV, per germline. Trimming left V 4 bases short and J 1 base short, with 14 bases between. The CDR3 extends over 16 amino acids. CDR3 in amino acids: CASSYPQRGSGNTIYF. CDR3 coding DNA: TGTGCCAGCAGCTACCCACAACGGGGATCTGGAAACACCATATATTTT.

The chain is built from TRBV6-5 and TRBJ1-2; D uncertain. The CDR3 consists of 13 residues. V lost 6 bases and J 6 bases, leaving 14 bases between the germline ends. Germline CDR1 is MNHEY and CDR2 is SVGAGI. The CDR3 reads CASRTARGNGYTF. CDR3 bases: TGTGCCAGCAGAACCGCCCGGGGTAATGGCTACACCTTC.

The gene calls are TRBV5-1 and TRBJ2-3; D is undetermined. Germline V gene sequence: CDR1 SGHRS, CDR2 YFSETQ. V lost 2 bases, J lost 0 bases, and 10 bases lay in between. CDR3 length equals 15 residues. The CDR3 DNA follows: TGCGCCAGCAGCTTCACAACCCCTAGCACAGATACGCAGTATTTT. It yields the protein CASSFTTPSTDTQYF.

The J gene is TRBJ2-1, the V gene TRBV3-1 (or the pseudogene TRBV3-2); 10 positions agree with TRBD2. This CDR3 comprises 16 residues. V lost 1 base and J lost 5; bases outside the gene matches: 5. CDR1 LGHDT and CDR2 YNNKEL come from the germline V gene (reference sequence). The CDR3 DNA reads TGTGCCAGCAGCCAAGGTCTAGCGGGAGAAGACAATGAGCAGTTCTTC. Its translation: CASSQGLAGEDNEQFF.

This clone was found once. J is TRBJ2-5 and V is TRBV5-1, with 7 bases identical to TRBD2. The CDR3 has 15 residues. After removal of 4 bases from V and 5 bases from J, the junction contained 11 bases not matched to a gene. Per the germline V gene, CDR1 is SGHRS and CDR2 is YFSETQ. The CDR3 region has the DNA TGCGCCAGCAGCCCGATCGCGGGAGTGCGGGAGACCCAGTACTTC. It is translated as CASSPIAGVRETQYF.

The sample holds one count of this clone. This chain joins TRBV18 and TRBJ1-2; 9 nucleotides align to TRBD1. After removal of 4 bases from V and 2 bases from J, the junction contained 2 bases not matched to a gene. Germline V gives CDR1 KGHSH, CDR2 LQKENI. The CDR3 sequence is 14 residues long. Here the CDR3 DNA reads TGTGCCAGCTCACAACAGGGGGCGAACTATGGCTACACCTTC. The encoded protein is CASSQQGANYGYTF.

The chain is built from TRBV19 and TRBJ2-2, with 9 bases matching TRBD1. CDR1 is LNHDA, CDR2 SQIVND, per germline (reference sequence). V gave up 7 bases and J gave up 4 bases; unmatched junction bases: 10. The CDR3 is made up of 16 amino acids. The CDR3 loop reads CASMNPGQGFTGELFF. CDR3 sequence (DNA): TGTGCCAGTATGAATCCGGGACAGGGTTTCACCGGGGAGCTGTTTTTT.

The chain is built from TRBV2 and TRBJ2-3; a possible D gene is TRBD1 (6 bases). V was shortened by 8 bases and J by 2 bases, with 17 bases between the two germline ends. In germline, CDR1 is SNHLY, CDR2 FYNNEI. CDR3 length equals 15 residues. DNA of the CDR3: TGTGCCAGCGTCCGGGTGTCGGGACACACAGATACGCAGTATTTT. Residues: CASVRVSGHTDTQYF.